The 24 T cell receptor beta chains given below trace back to one sample, sequenced in a study of cytomegalovirus exposure and HLA in healthy donors. Only in-frame clones appear in the TCRdb table, and some are missing; sequencing was by immunoSEQ multiplex PCR. The sample contains fewer than 200,000 clones, approximately 96% of which appear only once. Source material: PBMCs. These receptor sequences come from a woman under 30 in good health and CMV-seronegative.

V usage is TRBV21-1 and J usage is TRBJ2-2; TRBD1, the D gene given by the table, was not confirmed from the DNA. TRBV21-1 is a documented pseudogene. The CDR3 sequence is 17 residues long. The CDR3 DNA reads as TGTGCCAGCAGCAAAAGTTTGGACATCGCGAACACCGGGGAGCTGTTTTTT. Protein product: CASSKSLDIANTGELFF.

This chain joins TRBV12-2 and TRBJ1-6. TRBV12-2 has pseudogene status. This CDR3 region has 18 residues. The CDR3, as DNA: TGTGCAAGTCGCTCCTCAGGCGGGACGGAACTCCTCGGTTCACCCCTCCACTTT. Its translation: CASRSSGGTELLGSPLHF.

V gene TRBV7-3 combines with J gene TRBJ2-7; possibly TRBD2 for D (5 bases). V was trimmed by 5 bases and J by 2 bases, leaving 16 bases between them. The CDR3 has 15 amino acids. Germline V CDR1 and CDR2: SGHTA, FQGTGA. In nucleotides, the CDR3 is TGTGCCAGCAGCCCGCCTTTGAGGGTACCCTACGAGCAGTACTTC. Translation gives CASSPPLRVPYEQYF. Using reference TRBV7-3 and TRBJ2-7 for the parts outside the CDR3, the full variable domain is GAGVSQTPSNKVTEKGKYVELRCDPISGHTALYWYRQSLGQGPEFLIYFQGTGAADDSGLPNDRFFAVRPEGSVSTLKIQRTERGDSAVYLCASSPPLRVPYEQYFGPGTRLTVT.

V gene TRBV6-5 combines with J gene TRBJ2-3, with 7 bases that match TRBD1. Germline V gene sequence: CDR1 MNHEY, CDR2 SVGAGI. V lost 2 bases to trimming and J lost 2 bases; unmatched junction nucleotides: 1. The CDR3 is 14 residues long. CDR3 region: CASSYDRVTDTQYF. CDR3 in DNA: TGTGCCAGCAGTTACGACAGGGTCACAGATACGCAGTATTTT.

This clone was counted once. CDR3 sequence: CASSGQGSYEQYF. The CDR3 DNA sequence: TGTGCCAGCAGCGGACAGGGGTCCTACGAGCAGTACTTC. This chain joins TRBV6-1 and TRBJ2-7, with 9 bases aligning to TRBD1. J was trimmed by 1 base and V by 6 bases; bases with no gene match: 1. Per the germline V gene, CDR1 is MNHNS and CDR2 is SASEGT. The CDR3 contains 13 residues.

V gene TRBV7-3 combines with J gene TRBJ2-5; D possibly corresponds to TRBD1 (6 bases). The germline CDR1 and CDR2 sequences are SGHTA and FQGTGA. This CDR3 region has 16 residues. V dropped 5 bases and J dropped 1 base, with 17 bases sitting between them. This CDR3 is CASSPGVGDTQETQYF. The CDR3 nucleotides are TGTGCCAGCAGCCCTGGGGTGGGGGACACCCAAGAGACCCAGTACTTC. Full variable domain (remainder filled in from reference TRBV7-3 and TRBJ2-5): GAGVSQTPSNKVTEKGKYVELRCDPISGHTALYWYRQSLGQGPEFLIYFQGTGAADDSGLPNDRFFAVRPEGSVSTLKIQRTERGDSAVYLCASSPGVGDTQETQYFGPGTRLLVL.

This clone was seen a few times. The chain joins TRBV29-1 to TRBJ1-1; D is unresolved. The germline gives CDR1 SQVTM, CDR2 ANQGSEA. The V end lost 5 bases, the J end lost 1 base, and 8 bases lay between the germline ends. This CDR3 region has 12 residues. The DNA for the CDR3 is TGCAGCGTTTACAACAGGAACACTGAAGCTTTCTTT. Translating gives CSVYNRNTEAFF.

The table lists this clone with a count of one. This chain links TRBV18 with TRBJ2-5; 8 nucleotides agree with TRBD1. This CDR3 has 15 residues. In germline, CDR1 is KGHSH, CDR2 LQKENI. The V segment lost 6 bases and the J segment 5 bases; nucleotides outside the gene matches: 11. The CDR3 here is CASSQGQGLAETQYF. CDR3 coding DNA: TGTGCCAGCTCCCAAGGACAGGGTCTGGCGGAGACCCAGTACTTC.

The chain links TRBV11-3 to TRBJ2-1; maybe TRBD1 (5 bases). Trimming removed 1 base from V and 0 bases from J, with 7 bases in between. This CDR3 contains 15 residues. CDR1 and CDR2 (germline): SGHNT, YENEEA. The CDR3 sequence is CASSLGQSSYNEQFF. The CDR3 DNA reads as TGTGCCAGCAGCTTAGGACAGAGCTCCTACAATGAGCAGTTCTTC.

The rearrangement uses TRBV29-1 and TRBJ1-1; tentative D call: TRBD1 (5 bases). V was clipped by 3 bases and J by 4 bases, with 9 bases between them. Germline CDR1 reads SQVTM; CDR2 reads ANQGSEA. This CDR3 has 12 amino acids. The CDR3 sequence: CSVDGGFTEAFF. The CDR3 coding sequence is TGCAGCGTTGACGGGGGTTTCACTGAAGCTTTCTTT.

The chain recombines TRBV2 with TRBJ1-2; 9 positions match TRBD1. The germline gives CDR1 SNHLY, CDR2 FYNNEI. The length of the CDR3 is 16 residues. The ends lost 5 bases at V and 3 bases at J; junction bases unmatched: 10. The CDR3 is CASSPNRGRGYYGYTF. CDR3 DNA: TGTGCCAGCAGTCCAAACAGGGGGCGAGGATACTATGGCTACACCTTC. Using reference TRBV2 and TRBJ1-2 for the parts outside the CDR3, the full variable domain is EPEVTQTPSHQVTQMGQEVILRCVPISNHLYFYWYRQILGQKVEFLVSFYNNEISEKSEIFDDQFSVERPDGSNFTLKIRSTKLEDSAMYFCASSPNRGRGYYGYTFGSGTRLTVV.

The chain couples TRBV21-1 to TRBJ2-3; the table calls TRBD2, which could not be checked here. TRBV21-1 is tagged as a pseudogene. This CDR3 comprises 14 residues. DNA of the CDR3: TGTGCCAGCAGCGAAACCGGGACTTCGGTCGCGCAGTATTTT. Translating gives CASSETGTSVAQYF.

The table lists this clone with a count of one. CDR3 protein: CASRRTDTEAFF. In nucleotides, the CDR3 is TGTGCCAGCAGAAGGACAGACACTGAAGCTTTCTTT. This chain connects TRBV13 to TRBJ1-1; D is perhaps TRBD1 (6 bases). The germline gives CDR1 PRHDT, CDR2 FYEKMQ (reference sequence). Trimming cost V 6 bases and J 3 bases, with 8 bases left between them. There are 12 residues in the CDR3.

The chain couples TRBV11-2 to TRBJ2-7; D remains ambiguous. The CDR3 is made up of 12 amino acids. In germline, CDR1 is SGHAT, CDR2 FQNNGV. Deletions cut 5 bases from V and 3 bases from J, with 8 bases between. CDR3 residues: CASSAEHYEQYF. The CDR3, as DNA: TGTGCCAGCAGCGCCGAACACTACGAGCAGTACTTC.

The chain employs TRBV5-1 and TRBJ2-3; possible D gene TRBD1, 6 bases. There are 15 residues in the CDR3. Trimming removed 4 bases from V and 1 base from J, with 13 bases in between. In germline, CDR1 is SGHRS, CDR2 YFSETQ. The CDR3 loop reads CASSTGHGRTDTQYF. The CDR3 nucleotides are TGCGCCAGCAGCACGGGACATGGTCGCACAGATACGCAGTATTTT.

The rearrangement joins TRBV15 to TRBJ1-1; D unclear. Germline values: CDR1 LNHNV, CDR2 YYDKDF (reference sequence). The CDR3 has 13 residues. V shed 0 bases and J shed 7 bases, with 9 bases lying between them. CDR3 sequence: CATSRDLSSEAFF. CDR3 bases: TGTGCCACCAGCAGAGATCTATCGAGTGAAGCTTTCTTT.

V usage is TRBV4-1 and J usage is TRBJ2-3; possible D gene TRBD1, 6 bases. Germline values: CDR1 MGHRA, CDR2 YSYEKL. Trimming shortened V by 4 bases and J by 0 bases, and 11 bases separated the two germline ends. The CDR3 runs 15 residues. The CDR3 DNA follows: TGCGCCAGCAGCCTGGACAGTCTAAGCACAGATACGCAGTATTTT. This encodes CASSLDSLSTDTQYF.

The chain links TRBV9 to TRBJ1-5, with 7 bases identical to TRBD1. This CDR3 region has 15 residues. Trimming took 0 bases from V and 5 from J; bases not matched to a gene: 5. CDR1 and CDR2 (germline): SGDLS, YYNGEE. The CDR3 spells CASSVGAGGHQPQHF. The CDR3, as DNA: TGTGCCAGCAGCGTAGGGGCAGGGGGTCATCAGCCCCAGCATTTT.

CDR3 nucleotides: TGTGCCGTCCGCGGGACAGGGAACACCGGGGAGCTGTTTTTT. Residues: CAVRGTGNTGELFF. The J gene is TRBJ2-2, the V gene TRBV10-3; 8 nucleotides line up with TRBD1. The CDR3 length is 14 residues. From germline, CDR1 is ENHRY and CDR2 SYGVKD. V trimming: 11 bases; J trimming: 1 base; junction bases outside the gene matches: 6.

This chain joins TRBV7-3 and TRBJ1-2, with 9 bases fitting TRBD1. This CDR3 is 13 amino acids long. J gave up 5 bases and V 4 bases, and 2 bases lay outside the gene matches. Germline V gene lookup returns CDR1 SGHTA and CDR2 FQGTGA. CDR3 protein: CASSSDRGYGYTF. For the CDR3, the DNA is TGTGCCAGCAGCTCGGACAGGGGTTATGGCTACACCTTC.

The CDR3 is CASSVEGLKTGELFF. The CDR3, as DNA: TGTGCCAGCAGCGTAGAGGGGCTGAAAACCGGGGAGCTGTTTTTT. This chain links TRBV9 with TRBJ2-2; D perhaps matches TRBD1 (5 bases). Trimming shortened V by 0 bases and J by 5 bases, and 11 bases separated the two germline ends. CDR1 SGDLS and CDR2 YYNGEE come from the germline V gene. This CDR3 is 15 amino acids long.

This clone rates as medium-sized (0.01 to 0.1%). This rearrangement joins TRBV25-1 to TRBJ1-1, with a tentative D call TRBD1 (5 bases). The CDR3 runs to 12 residues. Trimming took 6 bases from V and 8 from J, leaving 13 bases between them. Germline V gene data show CDR1 as MGHDK and CDR2 as SYGVNS. In nucleotides, the CDR3 is TGTGCCAGCAGCCTAGATCGGACAGAAGCTTTCTTT. It yields the protein CASSLDRTEAFF.

DNA for the CDR3: TGTGCCAGCAGCACGGGACAGGGTTTCGAGACCCAGTACTTC. Translating it yields CASSTGQGFETQYF. The chain has TRBV7-8 and TRBJ2-5; 9 bases align to TRBD1. CDR1 is SGHVS and CDR2 is FQNEAQ in the germline V gene. V dropped 5 bases and J dropped 5; count of bases not matched to a gene: 6. The CDR3 runs to 14 residues.

The V and J genes are TRBV7-6 and TRBJ2-7, with D unclear. V lost 0 bases, J lost 3 bases, and 12 bases lay in between. This CDR3 region has 15 residues. Per germline, CDR1 SGHVS and CDR2 FNYEAQ. The CDR3 DNA reads as TGTGCCAGCAGCTTAGCGGCCCGTGCCTTCTACGAGCAGTACTTC. Amino acids: CASSLAARAFYEQYF. Supplemented by reference TRBV7-6 and TRBJ2-7, the full variable domain reads GAGVSQSPRYKVTKRGQDVALRCDPISGHVSLYWYRQALGQGPEFLTYFNYEAQQDKSGLPNDRFSAERPEGSISTLTIQRTEQRDSAMYRCASSLAARAFYEQYFGPGTRLTVT.